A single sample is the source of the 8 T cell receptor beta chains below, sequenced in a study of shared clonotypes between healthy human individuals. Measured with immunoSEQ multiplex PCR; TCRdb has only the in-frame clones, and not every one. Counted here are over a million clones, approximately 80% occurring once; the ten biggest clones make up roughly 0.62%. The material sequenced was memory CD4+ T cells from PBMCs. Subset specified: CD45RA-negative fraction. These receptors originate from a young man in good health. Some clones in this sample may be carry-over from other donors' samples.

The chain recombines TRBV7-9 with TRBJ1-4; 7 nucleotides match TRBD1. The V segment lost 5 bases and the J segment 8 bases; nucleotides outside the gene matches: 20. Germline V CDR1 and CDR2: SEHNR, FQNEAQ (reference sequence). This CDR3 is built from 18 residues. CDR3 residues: CASSPFLRGPSEGEKLFF. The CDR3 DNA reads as TGTGCCAGCAGCCCCTTTTTGAGGGGGCCTTCGGAGGGAGAAAAACTGTTTTTT.

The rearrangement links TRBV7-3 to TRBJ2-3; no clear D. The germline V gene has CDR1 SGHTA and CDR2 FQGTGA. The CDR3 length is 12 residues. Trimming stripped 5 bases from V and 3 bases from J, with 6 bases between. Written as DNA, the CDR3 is TGTGCCAGCAGCCGCCGGACAGATACGCAGTATTTT. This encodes CASSRRTDTQYF.

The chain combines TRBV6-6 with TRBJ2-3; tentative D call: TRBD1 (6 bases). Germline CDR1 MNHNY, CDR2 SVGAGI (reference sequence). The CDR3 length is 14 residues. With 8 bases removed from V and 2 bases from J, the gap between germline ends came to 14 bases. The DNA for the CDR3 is TGTGCCAGCTCATCCCAGGGGCTCACAGATACGCAGTATTTT. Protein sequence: CASSSQGLTDTQYF.

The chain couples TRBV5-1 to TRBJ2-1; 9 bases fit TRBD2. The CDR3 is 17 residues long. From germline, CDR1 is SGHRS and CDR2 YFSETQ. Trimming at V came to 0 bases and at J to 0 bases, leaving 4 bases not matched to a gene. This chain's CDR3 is CASSLGLAASSYNEQFF. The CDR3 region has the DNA TGCGCCAGCAGCTTGGGACTAGCGGCGAGCTCCTACAATGAGCAGTTCTTC.

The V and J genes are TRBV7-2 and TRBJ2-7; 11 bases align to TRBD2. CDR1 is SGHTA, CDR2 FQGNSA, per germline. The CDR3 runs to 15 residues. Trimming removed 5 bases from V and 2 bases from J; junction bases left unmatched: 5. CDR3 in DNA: TGTGCCAGCAGCGTACTAGCGGGGGCCGCCTACGAGCAGTACTTC. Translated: CASSVLAGAAYEQYF.

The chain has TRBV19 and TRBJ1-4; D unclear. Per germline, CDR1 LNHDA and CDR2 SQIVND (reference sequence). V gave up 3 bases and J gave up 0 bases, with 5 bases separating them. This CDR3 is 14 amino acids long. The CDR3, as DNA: TGTGCCAGTAGTATCTCAGCAACTAATGAAAAACTGTTTTTT. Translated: CASSISATNEKLFF.

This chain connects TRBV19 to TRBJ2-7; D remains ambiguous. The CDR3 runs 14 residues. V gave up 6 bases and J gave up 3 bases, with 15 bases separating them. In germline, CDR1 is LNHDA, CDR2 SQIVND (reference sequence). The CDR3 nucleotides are TGTGCCAGTAGGGGTGGAGCCCCTTACTACGAGCAGTACTTC. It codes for CASRGGAPYYEQYF.

The CDR3 here is CASSFRIQETQYF. DNA of the CDR3: TGTGCCAGCAGCTTCCGTATTCAAGAGACCCAGTACTTC. The chain combines TRBV7-3 with TRBJ2-5; D gene uncertain. Germline V CDR1 and CDR2: SGHTA, FQGTGA. This CDR3 contains 13 residues. V was cut by 3 bases and J by 2 bases, with 7 bases left in between.